This T cell receptor beta chain was sequenced during a study of blood T cell repertoires in COVID-19. Germline V gene data show CDR1 as SGDLS and CDR2 as YYNGEE. CDR3 length: 15 amino acids. Trimming left V 1 base short and J 1 base short, with 11 bases between. The participants were between roughly 18 and 100 years old and came from roughly 25 US areas. Under the authors' procedure: Estimated nucleated cell counts came from reference gene primer amplification. Method: immunoSEQ multiplex PCR; TCRdb's copy keeps in-frame clones and lacks some. V, J and clone size are taken as reported in that table, and D and trimming were inferred from the DNA itself. The sample includes roughly 370,000 clones, around nine tenths of them seen just once.

Sequenced material: PBMCs or T cells enriched from blood (not recorded which). The gene calls are TRBV9 and TRBJ1-1, with D possibly matching TRBD1 (5 bases). The receptor was isolated from a woman aged 50 to 65 who had recovered from COVID-19. In DNA form, the CDR3 reads TGTGCCAGCAGCGTACTCAGCGGGACGAACACTGAAGCTTTCTTT. Translating gives CASSVLSGTNTEAFF.